This T cell receptor (beta chain) came from a study of shared clonotypes between healthy human individuals. Repertoires were generated with immunoSEQ multiplex PCR, while TCRdb's copy carries only in-frame clones and drops some. The sample includes approximately 980,000 clones, 76% of them seen just once. Germline V gene sequence: CDR1 MNHEY, CDR2 SVGAGI. Trimming took off 2 bases at V and 0 bases at J, with 7 bases between the two ends. This CDR3 contains 14 residues. This clone was seen a few times. The antigen remains undetermined. Findings and caveats of the study: In contrast to clonotypes shared by all four donors, non-shared clonotypes had lower generation probabilities.

V usage is TRBV6-5 and J usage is TRBJ2-5; tentatively, D is TRBD2 (6 bases). The sample comprised memory CD4+ T cells sorted from blood. The subset here: CD45RA-negative fraction. The origin of this receptor is a man younger than 35 in good health. The DNA for the CDR3 is TGTGCCAGCAGTTACGGGGGGAACCAAGAGACCCAGTACTTC. Protein: CASSYGGNQETQYF.